Each of the 6 T cell receptor beta chains below was sequenced from the same sample in a study of blood T cell repertoires in COVID-19. Profiling relied on immunoSEQ multiplex PCR, and the TCRdb table lists in-frame clones only, not all of them. The sample lists some 130,000 clones, around 86% occurring once. The sequenced sample was PBMCs or T cells enriched from blood (not recorded which). The source of these receptors is a man aged 50 to 59 who had recovered from COVID-19.

This chain links TRBV28 with TRBJ2-2; 8 bases line up with TRBD2. This CDR3 contains 15 residues. Trimming took 6 bases from V and 2 from J; bases not matched to a gene: 5. Per germline, CDR1 MDHEN and CDR2 SYDVKM. The CDR3 DNA follows: TGTGCCAGCAGCGGGGGGGTAGTTAACACCGGGGAGCTGTTTTTT. Amino acid sequence: CASSGGVVNTGELFF.

The rearrangement links TRBV20-1 to TRBJ1-4; tentative D call: TRBD1 (5 bases). In germline, CDR1 is DFQATT, CDR2 SNEGSKA (reference sequence). This CDR3 spans 14 amino acids. V was trimmed by 3 bases and J by 6 bases, leaving 14 bases between them. The CDR3 spells CSASEGLGDEKLFF. CDR3 sequence (DNA): TGCAGTGCTAGTGAGGGACTGGGGGATGAAAAACTGTTTTTT.

As DNA, the CDR3 is TGTGCCAGCAGTTTATCGGTTGGTCTCGGGGACTTTAATGAAAAACTGTTTTTT. As protein: CASSLSVGLGDFNEKLFF. The chain has TRBV28 and TRBJ1-4, with D tentatively TRBD1 (5 bases). The CDR3 spans 18 residues. Trimming took off 1 base at V and 4 bases at J, with 19 bases between the two ends. Germline V lookup: CDR1 MDHEN, CDR2 SYDVKM.

V and J are TRBV27 and TRBJ1-6; D remains ambiguous. The CDR3 is made up of 14 amino acids. The V gene's germline CDR1 is MNHEY and CDR2 SMNVEV (reference sequence). V shed 4 bases and J shed 3 bases, with 7 bases lying between them. DNA of the CDR3: TGTGCCAGCAGTTCCGGGTTCTATAATTCACCCCTCCACTTT. Translated, it gives CASSSGFYNSPLHF.

The genes are TRBV19 and TRBJ1-2, with a tentative D call TRBD1 (5 bases). The CDR3 runs 14 residues. Trimming shortened V by 5 bases and J by 3 bases, and 13 bases separated the two germline ends. CDR1 and CDR2 from the germline V gene are LNHDA and SQIVND (reference sequence). The CDR3 DNA reads TGTGCCAGTAGTCCCTCAGGGTTGCACTATGGCTACACCTTC. This gives the protein CASSPSGLHYGYTF.

CDR3 in DNA: TGTGCCAGCAGCCCCACGGGGGGCAGGTACGAGCAGTACGTC. This encodes CASSPTGGRYEQYV. The chain uses TRBV5-6 and TRBJ2-7, with D perhaps matching TRBD2 (7 bases). From germline, CDR1 is SGHDT and CDR2 YYEEEE. The CDR3 has 14 amino acids. V was clipped by 4 bases and J by 4 bases, with 15 bases between them.